This T cell receptor (beta chain) was identified in a study of T cell responses to AZD1222 COVID-19 vaccine. At the level of the study: Second doses were pooled across both intervals (about 4 or about 12 weeks). Points from the study as a whole: Repertoire sampling was restricted to post-peak T cell response timepoints.

Only one count was recorded for this clone. No antigen is known for it. Clones were read by immunoSEQ multiplex PCR, and TCRdb kept only the in-frame ones, dropping some. This sample has some 140,000 clones, with 92% found just once. This clonotype originated in an adult in good health. Material: peripheral blood, obtained on day 0 of AZD1222 vaccination.

Here the CDR3 reads CASSLGVGHEEGEQFF. The CDR3 DNA sequence: TGCGCCAGCAGCCTGGGTGTAGGTCACGAGGAGGGTGAGCAGTTCTTC. The chain has TRBV5-1 and TRBJ2-1; possible D gene TRBD2, 6 bases. The CDR3 runs to 16 residues. The V and J ends lost 4 bases and 9 bases respectively, with 23 bases between them. Germline CDR1 SGHRS, CDR2 YFSETQ.